One sample yielded the 2 T cell receptor beta chains listed below, sequenced in a study of CD8 T cells in ankylosing spondylitis. TCRdb fed the 5' RACE reads into MiXCR, producing one record per CDR3 protein. This table has about 150,000 distinct CDR3 sequences, more than 40% appearing once. The sample taken for sequencing was synovial fluid, either unsorted or a sorted T cell fraction (not recorded which). These receptors were collected from a male donor with ankylosing spondylitis.

The J gene is TRBJ2-3, the V gene TRBV4-1; 9 nucleotides line up with TRBD2. Germline V gives CDR1 MGHRA, CDR2 YSYEKL. The CDR3 consists of 17 residues. Trimming cost V 0 bases and J 0 bases; bases outside gene matches: 4. The CDR3 nucleotides are TGCGCCAGCAGCCAAGACGGACTAGCGCTAAGCACAGATACGCAGTATTTT. Residues: CASSQDGLALSTDTQYF.

The CDR3 nucleotides read TGTGCCAGCAGTGAAGCTGGAGACATTCAGTACTTC. Encoded protein: CASSEAGDIQYF. V is TRBV6-1 and J is TRBJ2-4; D not resolved. Germline assignment: CDR1 MNHNS and CDR2 SASEGT. The CDR3 is made up of 12 amino acids. V lost 0 bases and J 8 bases, leaving 5 bases between the germline ends.